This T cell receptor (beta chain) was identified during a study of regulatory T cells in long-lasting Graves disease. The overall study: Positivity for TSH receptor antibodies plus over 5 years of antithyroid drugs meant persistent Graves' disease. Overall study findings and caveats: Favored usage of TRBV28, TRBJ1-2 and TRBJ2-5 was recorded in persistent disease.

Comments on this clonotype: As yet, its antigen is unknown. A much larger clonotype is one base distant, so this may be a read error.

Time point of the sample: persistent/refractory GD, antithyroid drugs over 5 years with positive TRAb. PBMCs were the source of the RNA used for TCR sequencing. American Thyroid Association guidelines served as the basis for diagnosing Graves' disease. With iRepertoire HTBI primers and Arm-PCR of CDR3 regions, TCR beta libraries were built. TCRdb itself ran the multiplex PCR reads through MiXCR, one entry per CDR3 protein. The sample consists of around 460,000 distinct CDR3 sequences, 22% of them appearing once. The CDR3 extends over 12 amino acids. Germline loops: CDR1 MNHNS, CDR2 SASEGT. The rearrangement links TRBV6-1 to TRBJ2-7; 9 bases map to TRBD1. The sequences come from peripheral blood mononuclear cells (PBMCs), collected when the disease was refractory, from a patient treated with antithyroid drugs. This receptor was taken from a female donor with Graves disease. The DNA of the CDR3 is TGTACCAGCCGACAGGGGGCCTACGAGCAGTACTTC. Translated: CTSRQGAYEQYF.